This T cell receptor (beta chain) was sequenced in a study of long-term antiretroviral therapy in people with HIV. With survey level as its setting, the immunoSEQ assay was v3.0. Measured with immunoSEQ multiplex PCR; TCRdb has only the in-frame clones, and not every one. The data hold some 16,000 clones, with roughly 84% observed a single time. Going into DNA extraction, samples held roughly 0.85-11 million cryopreserved PBMC. The sequences come from unsorted PBMCs, collected 0.5 years after starting antiretroviral therapy. This TCR was sampled from a woman in her 40s with HIV.

CDR3 sequence: CASSSPTLFSYEQYF. The CDR3 bases are TGTGCCAGCAGTTCCCCGACACTTTTCTCCTACGAGCAGTACTTC. V gene TRBV6-6 combines with J gene TRBJ2-7; D is unresolved. V lost 4 bases to trimming and J lost 0 bases, with 13 bases between them. Germline lookup yields CDR1 MNHNY and CDR2 SVGAGI (reference sequence). The CDR3 covers 15 residues.